This TCR beta chain is from a study of blood T cell repertoires in COVID-19. The wider study: Samples representing acute and convalescent COVID-19 were sourced from the United States, Italy and Spain.

The repertoire was sequenced with immunoSEQ multiplex PCR; TCRdb's copy has only in-frame clones and lacks some. Here the sample spans around 130,000 clones, 70% to 90% being singletons. In its sample, this clone was seen once. V lost 2 bases and J lost 1, with 8 bases in between. Germline V gene lookup returns CDR1 SEHNR and CDR2 FQNEAQ (reference sequence). The CDR3 is made up of 14 amino acids. Sequenced material: peripheral blood. V and J are TRBV7-9 and TRBJ1-1; D remains unclear. The receptor was derived from a human donor in a cohort sampled during active COVID-19. CDR3 sequence: CASSLRSGNTEAFF. CDR3 nucleotide sequence: TGTGCCAGCAGCTTAAGATCGGGGAACACTGAAGCTTTCTTT. The entire variable domain, with the rest obtained from reference TRBV7-9 and TRBJ1-1, is as follows: DTGVSQNPRHKITKRGQNVTFRCDPISEHNRLYWYRQTLGQGPEFLTYFQNEAQLEKSRLLSDRFSAERPKGSFSTLEIQRTEQGDSAMYLCASSLRSGNTEAFFGQGTRLTVV.